The 25 T cell receptor beta chains given below trace back to one sample, sequenced in a study of vaccination and CD4 T cells after COVID-19. Sample treatment: approximately 9-day PBMC culture with coronavirus spike peptide pools or control peptides (ViraFEST assay). No antigen is known for these receptors. Sequenced with the Oncomine TCR Beta short-read assay was DNA taken from cultured CD4+ T cells. TCRdb reprocessed the PCR reads via MiXCR and lists one record per CDR3 protein. The sample contains more than 6,000 distinct CDR3 sequences, approximately 20% of which appear only once. The material sequenced was CD4+ T cells from blood, cultured in vitro, taken after SARS-CoV-2 vaccination. Every receptor here comes from a human donor who had recovered from COVID-19.

The chain uses TRBV7-9 and TRBJ2-1; D gene unclear. The CDR3 totals 17 residues. CDR1 SEHNR and CDR2 FQNEAQ come from the germline V gene (reference sequence). V gave up 0 bases and J gave up 0 bases, with 12 bases separating them. The DNA for the CDR3 is TGTGCCAGCAGCTTAGCTAGGAACGTAGCCTCCTACAATGAGCAGTTCTTC. This gives the protein CASSLARNVASYNEQFF.

This clonotype counts as large. The chain is built from TRBV7-9 and TRBJ2-7; perhaps D is TRBD1 or TRBD2 (5 bases each). In germline, CDR1 is SEHNR, CDR2 FQNEAQ (reference sequence). Deletions cut 3 bases from V and 0 bases from J, with 12 bases between. The CDR3 has 15 amino acids. The DNA of the CDR3 is TGTGCCAGCAGCTTCGGGACCCTCAGCTCCTACGAGCAGTACTTC. Translation: CASSFGTLSSYEQYF. Together with reference TRBV7-9 and TRBJ2-7, the CDR3 gives the full variable domain: DTGVSQNPRHKITKRGQNVTFRCDPISEHNRLYWYRQTLGQGPEFLTYFQNEAQLEKSRLLSDRFSAERPKGSFSTLEIQRTEQGDSAMYLCASSFGTLSSYEQYFGPGTRLTVT.

The V and J genes are TRBV19 and TRBJ2-1, with 13 nucleotides matching TRBD2. Germline CDR1 and CDR2: LNHDA and SQIVND (reference sequence). The V segment lost 2 bases and the J segment 2 bases; nucleotides outside the gene matches: 12. This CDR3 spans 20 amino acids. The CDR3 sequence: CASSIRGPGTSGTPYNEQFF. CDR3 bases: TGTGCCAGTAGTATAAGGGGACCCGGGACTAGCGGGACTCCCTACAATGAGCAGTTCTTC.

J is TRBJ2-5 and V is TRBV6-5; TRBD1 agrees at 9 bases. V trimming: 0 bases; J trimming: 5 bases; junction bases outside the gene matches: 4. The V gene's germline CDR1 is MNHEY and CDR2 SVGAGI. The CDR3 spans 15 residues. CDR3 protein: CASSYSGTGLETQYF. The CDR3 coding sequence is TGTGCCAGCAGTTACTCCGGGACAGGGCTGGAGACCCAGTACTTC.

By its share, this clonotype is medium-sized. The chain joins TRBV28 to TRBJ2-7; 7 nucleotides align to TRBD2. V dropped 4 bases and J dropped 3; count of bases not matched to a gene: 3. Looked up from germline, CDR1 is MDHEN and CDR2 is SYDVKM. The CDR3 is made up of 13 amino acids. CDR3 residues: CASSSGGVYEQYF. Here the CDR3 DNA reads TGTGCCAGCAGTTCGGGGGGAGTCTACGAGCAGTACTTC.

J is TRBJ2-1 and V is TRBV4-1; D possibly corresponds to TRBD1 (6 bases). V gave up 0 bases and J gave up 5 bases, with 14 bases separating them. CDR3 size: 16 residues. The germline V gene encodes CDR1 MGHRA and CDR2 YSYEKL. The CDR3: CASSQDSRGYNNEQFF. The CDR3 DNA reads as TGCGCCAGCAGCCAAGATTCCAGGGGTTACAACAATGAGCAGTTCTTC.

This chain uses TRBV4-3 with TRBJ1-1, with D possibly TRBD1 on 6 matching bases. V lost 1 base to trimming and J lost 5 bases, with 14 bases between them. CDR3 length: 15 residues. Germline V gives CDR1 LGHNA, CDR2 YSLEER. CDR3 residues: CASSQAVTGKTEAFF. The CDR3 region has the DNA TGCGCCAGCAGCCAAGCGGTTACAGGGAAAACTGAAGCTTTCTTT.

The chain links TRBV28 to TRBJ1-1; D may be TRBD1 (5 bases). CDR3 length: 15 residues. The ends were cut back, 3 bases at V and 4 bases at J, with 15 bases in the middle. Germline loops: CDR1 MDHEN, CDR2 SYDVKM. As DNA, the CDR3 is TGTGCCAGCAGTTTGGACTTCGGGGGATCCACTGAAGCTTTCTTT. Its translation: CASSLDFGGSTEAFF.

Relative to its sample, this clonotype is medium-sized. The chain uses TRBV6-5 and TRBJ2-6; D is perhaps TRBD1 (6 bases). The CDR3 sequence is 15 residues long. Trimming removed 2 bases from V and 2 bases from J, with 7 bases in between. The V gene's germline CDR1 is MNHEY and CDR2 SVGAGI. CDR3 loop: CASSYRQAGANVLTF. The CDR3 DNA sequence: TGTGCCAGCAGTTACCGACAGGCTGGGGCCAACGTCCTGACTTTC.

This clonotype was counted between two and nine times. The chain has TRBV4-2 and TRBJ2-3, with 13 positions matching TRBD2. The CDR3 totals 17 residues. Germline V gives CDR1 LGHNA, CDR2 YNFKEQ. V was pared by 3 bases and J by 0 bases, with 3 bases of the junction left unmatched. CDR3 protein: CASSHGTSGTSTDTQYF. The CDR3 region has the DNA TGTGCCAGCAGCCACGGGACTAGCGGGACTAGCACAGATACGCAGTATTTT.

By share, this clonotype ranks as medium-sized. The rearrangement uses TRBV27 and TRBJ2-5, with D perhaps matching TRBD1 or TRBD2 (5 bases each). The CDR3 length is 15 residues. Germline values: CDR1 MNHEY, CDR2 SMNVEV (reference sequence). Trimming pared 3 bases from V and 5 bases from J, leaving 16 bases between. The CDR3 loop is CASSFWDRDGETQYF. The CDR3 region has the DNA TGTGCCAGCAGTTTTTGGGACCGGGACGGGGAGACCCAGTACTTC.

By sample share, this clonotype is medium-sized. This chain links TRBV7-2 with TRBJ2-7; 8 bases align to TRBD2. Per the germline V gene, CDR1 is SGHTA and CDR2 is FQGNSA. V was pared by 1 base and J by 1 base, with 9 bases of the junction left unmatched. The CDR3 length is 17 residues. The CDR3 sequence is CASSLVAGGASSYEQYF. The CDR3 DNA is TGTGCCAGCAGCTTAGTGGCGGGAGGCGCCTCTTCCTACGAGCAGTACTTC.

In this sample, this clonotype turned up many times. This chain uses TRBV6-1 with TRBJ2-7; D remains ambiguous. V was cut by 5 bases and J by 0 bases, with 11 bases left in between. CDR3 size: 14 residues. The V gene's germline CDR1 is MNHNS and CDR2 SASEGT. CDR3 coding DNA: TGTGCCAGCAGTACCGGACCGGGCTCCTACGAGCAGTACTTC. Translation gives CASSTGPGSYEQYF.

V usage is TRBV6-1 and J usage is TRBJ1-2; 9 bases are shared with TRBD1. Germline CDR1 reads MNHNS; CDR2 reads SASEGT. With 6 bases clipped from V and 5 bases from J, the junction kept 4 bases outside the gene matches. The CDR3 has 13 amino acids. DNA of the CDR3: TGTGCCAGCAGAGGGACAGGGCGGTATGGCTACACCTTC. Its translation: CASRGTGRYGYTF.

This clonotype is termed medium-sized (0.01 to 0.1%). The chain combines TRBV12-2 with TRBJ2-7; whether TRBD2, the table's D call, matches the DNA was not checked. TRBV12-2 is recorded as a pseudogene. This CDR3 contains 16 residues. In nucleotides, the CDR3 is TGTGCAAGTCGCTTAGTTCGGTGGGCCTGGTTCCACGAGCAGTACTTC. This sequence encodes CASRLVRWAWFHEQYF.

In the case of this clonotype: Possible read error: a much larger clone is one base away. This chain links TRBV20-1 with TRBJ2-5; TRBD2 matches at 14 bases. Germline lookup yields CDR1 DFQATT and CDR2 SNEGSKA (reference sequence). The J segment lost 6 bases and the V segment lost 7 bases, leaving 7 bases of the junction unmatched. The CDR3 totals 14 residues. The CDR3 spells CSVPTSGGDKTQYF. The DNA of the CDR3 is TGCAGTGTCCCGACTAGCGGGGGGGATAAGACCCAGTACTTC.

This chain links TRBV6-1 with TRBJ1-1; D is ambiguous. Trimming stripped 6 bases from V and 1 base from J, with 6 bases between. There are 12 residues in the CDR3. CDR1 MNHNS and CDR2 SASEGT come from the germline V gene. The CDR3 DNA sequence: TGTGCCAGCAGATGGGGGAACACTGAAGCTTTCTTT. Translated, it gives CASRWGNTEAFF.

This clonotype is labeled medium-sized. The V call is TRBV6-1, the J call TRBJ2-7; TRBD2 matches 12 bases. With 7 bases clipped from V and 7 bases from J, the junction kept 11 bases outside the gene matches. CDR1 and CDR2 (germline): MNHNS, SASEGT. This CDR3 has 15 residues. The CDR3: CASIRTSGIPGEQYF. The CDR3 coding sequence is TGTGCCAGCATTCGGACTAGCGGGATCCCAGGGGAGCAGTACTTC.

The chain has TRBV4-1 and TRBJ2-5; 10 bases map to TRBD2. Germline V CDR1 and CDR2: MGHRA, YSYEKL. The CDR3 runs to 16 residues. J lost 5 bases, V lost 1 base, and 7 bases had no gene match. In nucleotides, the CDR3 is TGCGCCAGCAGCCAAGGTCATACACTAGCGGGGGAGACCCAGTACTTC. Translation: CASSQGHTLAGETQYF.

Ten or more counts support this clonotype. The CDR3 reads CASSLGGSQPQHF. The CDR3 DNA reads TGTGCCAGCAGCTTAGGGGGGTCTCAGCCCCAGCATTTT. The rearrangement uses TRBV7-2 and TRBJ1-5, with D possibly matching TRBD1 (5 bases). CDR1 and CDR2 (germline): SGHTA, FQGNSA. V lost 1 base to trimming and J lost 6 bases, with 7 bases between them. CDR3 size: 13 residues.

This clonotype was recorded a few times. The chain combines TRBV5-1 with TRBJ1-2, with D possibly being TRBD1 (5 bases). This CDR3 spans 15 amino acids. CDR1 and CDR2 from the germline V gene are SGHRS and YFSETQ. V was pared by 0 bases and J by 4 bases, with 13 bases between. In nucleotides, the CDR3 is TGCGCCAGCAGCTTGGGGGACGGGAGGAGCTATGGCTACACCTTC. As protein: CASSLGDGRSYGYTF.

Of note for this clonotype: A read error is possible here, since a much larger clone lies one base away. V gene TRBV7-9 combines with J gene TRBJ1-6, with TRBD1 identical over 11 bases. The germline V gene has CDR1 SEHNR and CDR2 FQNEAQ (reference sequence). The CDR3 has 16 residues. CDR3 bases: TGTGTCAGCAGCTTTGCTACCGGGACAGGGGGATCACCCCTCCACTTT. Translation: CVSSFATGTGGSPLHF.

The chain is built from TRBV7-6 and TRBJ2-1; D is uncertain. V lost 3 bases and J 1 base, leaving 7 bases between the germline ends. Germline CDR1 SGHVS, CDR2 FNYEAQ. This CDR3 has 14 amino acids. For the CDR3, the DNA is TGTGCCAGCAGCTTTCTACAGTCCTACAATGAGCAGTTCTTC. This sequence encodes CASSFLQSYNEQFF.

As for this clonotype: No conserved phenylalanine or tryptophan ends this CDR3, so it is likely a read error. The CDR3 is CASSKAGAQETQYL. CDR3 DNA: TGTGCCAGCTCAAAAGCGGGAGCCCAAGAGACCCAGTACTTG. The chain uses TRBV7-9 and TRBJ2-5; TRBD2 matches at 8 bases. The ends lost 8 bases at V and 1 base at J; junction bases unmatched: 6. The CDR3 is made up of 14 amino acids. CDR1 and CDR2 from the germline V gene are SEHNR and FQNEAQ (reference sequence).

This clonotype was seen a few times. V usage is TRBV6-5 and J usage is TRBJ2-1; 14 positions match TRBD2. The CDR3 has 16 amino acids. V gave up 2 bases and J gave up 8 bases; unmatched junction bases: 5. Looked up from germline, CDR1 is MNHEY and CDR2 is SVGAGI. The CDR3 DNA sequence: TGTGCCAGCAGTTACCTCGGGACTAGCGGGGGCGATGAGCAGTTCTTC. This gives the protein CASSYLGTSGGDEQFF.